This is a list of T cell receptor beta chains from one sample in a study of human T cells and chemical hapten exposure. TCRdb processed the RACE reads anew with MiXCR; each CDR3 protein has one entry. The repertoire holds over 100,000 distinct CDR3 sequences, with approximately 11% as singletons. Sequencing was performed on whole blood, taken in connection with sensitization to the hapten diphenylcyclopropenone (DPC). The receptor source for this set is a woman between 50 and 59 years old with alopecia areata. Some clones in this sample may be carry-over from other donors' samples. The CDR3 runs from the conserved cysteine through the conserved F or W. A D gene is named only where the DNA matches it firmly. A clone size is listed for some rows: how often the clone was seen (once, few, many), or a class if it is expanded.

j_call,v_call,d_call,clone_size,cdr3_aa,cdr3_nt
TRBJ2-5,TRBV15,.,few,CATSPNRAQETQYF,TGTGCCACCAGCCCCAACCGGGCCCAAGAGACCCAGTACTTC
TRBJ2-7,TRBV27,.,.,CASSLSAGSYEQYF,TGTGCCAGCAGTTTATCTGCCGGCTCCTACGAGCAGTACTTC
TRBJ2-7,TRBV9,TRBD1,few,CASSVEGAREQYF,TGTGCCAGCAGCGTAGAGGGGGCGCGGGAGCAGTACTTC
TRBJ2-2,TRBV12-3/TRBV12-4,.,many,CASSFGGELFF,TGTGCCAGCAGTTTTGGCGGGGAGCTGTTTTTT
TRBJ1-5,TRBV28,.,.,CASSLFRGGNQPQHF,TGTGCCAGCAGTTTATTCAGGGGTGGTAATCAGCCCCAGCATTTT
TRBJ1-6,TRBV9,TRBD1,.,CASSADRGSPLHF,TGTGCCAGCAGCGCTGACAGGGGTTCACCCCTCCACTTT
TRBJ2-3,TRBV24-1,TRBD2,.,CATSVGLPSTDTQYF,TGTGCCACCAGTGTGGGACTACCTAGCACAGATACGCAGTATTTT
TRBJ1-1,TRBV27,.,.,CASSLSPTGDTEAFF,TGTGCCAGCAGTTTATCCCCGACAGGCGACACTGAAGCTTTCTTT
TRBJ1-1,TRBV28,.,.,CASSFPSGVKTEAFF,TGTGCCAGCAGTTTTCCGTCGGGGGTAAAGACTGAAGCTTTCTTT
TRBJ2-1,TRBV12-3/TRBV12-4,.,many,CASSLGFHNEQFF,TGTGCCAGCAGTTTGGGGTTCCACAATGAGCAGTTCTTC
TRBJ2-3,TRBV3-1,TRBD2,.,CASSRITGTSGGSQYF,TGTGCCAGCAGCCGAATCACCGGGACTAGCGGGGGGAGTCAGTATTTT
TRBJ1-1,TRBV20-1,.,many,CSARGSPGFTEAFF,TGCAGTGCTAGGGGATCACCGGGGTTTACTGAAGCTTTCTTT
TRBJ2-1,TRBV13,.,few,CASSLAGYDEQFF,TGTGCCAGCAGCTTAGCCGGGTACGATGAGCAGTTCTTC
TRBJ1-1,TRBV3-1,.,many,CASSPPSITEAFF,TGTGCCAGCAGCCCTCCTAGTATCACTGAAGCTTTCTTT
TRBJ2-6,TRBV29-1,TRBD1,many,CSGYSGGTGANVLTF,TGCAGCGGTTACTCAGGGGGCACTGGGGCCAACGTCCTGACTTTC
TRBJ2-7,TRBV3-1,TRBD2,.,CASSGTSGGSYEQYF,TGTGCCAGCAGCGGGACTAGCGGCGGCTCCTACGAGCAGTACTTC
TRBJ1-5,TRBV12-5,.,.,CASGHMSNQPQHF,TGTGCTAGTGGTCACATGAGCAATCAGCCCCAGCATTTT
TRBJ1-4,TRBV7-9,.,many,CASSATEELFF,TGTGCCAGCAGCGCCACCGAAGAACTGTTTTTT
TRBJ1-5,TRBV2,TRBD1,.,CASKSGRGRDQPQHF,TGTGCCAGCAAATCAGGCAGGGGGCGGGACCAGCCCCAGCATTTT
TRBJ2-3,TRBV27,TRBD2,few,CASSFRLAASTDTQYF,TGTGCCAGCAGTTTCCGCCTAGCGGCTAGCACAGATACGCAGTATTTT
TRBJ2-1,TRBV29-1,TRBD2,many,CSVDSGRDNEQFF,TGCAGCGTTGATAGCGGGAGAGACAATGAGCAGTTCTTC
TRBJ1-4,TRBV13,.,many,CASSLAGYEKLFF,TGTGCCAGCAGCTTGGCAGGATATGAAAAACTGTTTTTT
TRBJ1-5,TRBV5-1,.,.,CASSLGSGQHWSNQPQHF,TGCGCCAGCAGCTTGGGCTCGGGACAACATTGGAGCAATCAGCCCCAGCATTTT
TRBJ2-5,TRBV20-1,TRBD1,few,CSAEPGQGKETQYF,TGCAGTGCGGAGCCGGGACAGGGAAAAGAGACCCAGTACTTC
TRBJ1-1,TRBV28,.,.,CASDPGVGEAFF,TGTGCCAGCGATCCAGGGGTTGGTGAAGCTTTCTTT
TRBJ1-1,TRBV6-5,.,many,CASSYPLRGEAFF,TGTGCCAGCAGTTACCCCCTGAGGGGCGAAGCTTTCTTT
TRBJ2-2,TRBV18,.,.,CASSPLGDNTGELFF,TGTGCCAGCTCACCCCTTGGCGATAACACCGGGGAGCTGTTTTTT
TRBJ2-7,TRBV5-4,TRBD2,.,CASSSGTSGSSAEQYF,TGTGCCAGCAGCTCCGGGACTAGCGGGAGTTCGGCCGAGCAGTACTTC
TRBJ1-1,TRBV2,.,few,CASSAGGLDTEAFF,TGTGCCAGCAGTGCAGGAGGGCTTGACACTGAAGCTTTCTTT
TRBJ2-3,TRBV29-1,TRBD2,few,CSGSGESTDTQYF,TGCAGCGGTAGCGGGGAGAGCACAGATACGCAGTATTTT
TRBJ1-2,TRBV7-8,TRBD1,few,CASSLPGQGNYGYTF,TGTGCCAGCAGCTTACCCGGACAGGGCAACTATGGCTACACCTTC
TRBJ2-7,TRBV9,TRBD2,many,CASSVLAGPYEQYF,TGTGCCAGCAGCGTACTAGCGGGGCCCTACGAGCAGTACTTC
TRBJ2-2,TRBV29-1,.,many,CSVAVNTGELFF,TGCAGCGTTGCGGTCAACACCGGGGAGCTGTTTTTT
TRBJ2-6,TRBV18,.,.,CASSPLGSGANVLTF,TGTGCCAGCTCACCCCTCGGCTCTGGGGCCAACGTCCTGACTTTC
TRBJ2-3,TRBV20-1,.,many,CSARDGLADTQYF,TGCAGTGCTAGAGACGGACTGGCGGATACGCAGTATTTT